Listed here are 27 T cell receptor beta chains from one sample, sequenced in a study of blood T cell repertoires in COVID-19. Only in-frame clones appear in the TCRdb table, and some are missing; sequencing was by immunoSEQ multiplex PCR. The sample includes roughly 190,000 clones, about 87% of them seen just once. Sequenced sample: peripheral blood. The receptors were sampled from a man in his late teens or twenties with active or convalescent COVID-19.

This sequence joins TRBV13 and TRBJ2-1; TRBD2 matches at 7 bases. Germline V gene sequence: CDR1 PRHDT, CDR2 FYEKMQ (reference sequence). This CDR3 comprises 13 residues. V gave up 3 bases and J gave up 6 bases; unmatched junction bases: 2. CDR3 sequence: CASSFLAANEQFF. CDR3 coding DNA: TGTGCCAGCAGCTTCCTAGCGGCCAATGAGCAGTTCTTC.

The chain carries TRBV7-2 and TRBJ2-7; 7 bases align to TRBD2. Germline CDR1 is SGHTA and CDR2 is FQGNSA. J was trimmed by 3 bases and V by 5 bases; bases with no gene match: 7. This CDR3 contains 14 residues. As DNA, the CDR3 is TGTGCCAGCAGCCCCAAGCGGGGTTACTACGAGCAGTACTTC. It yields the protein CASSPKRGYYEQYF.

For the CDR3, the DNA is TGCGCCAGCAGCTTGGTCGCGGGGGCCGATGAGCAGTTCTTC. This codes for CASSLVAGADEQFF. The chain recombines TRBV5-1 with TRBJ2-1, with a weak D call TRBD2 (7 bases). With 0 bases removed from V and 8 bases from J, the gap between germline ends came to 12 bases. The CDR3 runs 14 residues. Germline V gene sequence: CDR1 SGHRS, CDR2 YFSETQ.

V is TRBV5-1 and J is TRBJ2-1; 7 bases align to TRBD2. In germline, CDR1 is SGHRS, CDR2 YFSETQ. The CDR3 is 16 residues long. J lost 6 bases, V lost 4 bases, and 13 bases had no gene match. CDR3 region: CASSPWTGGGGNEQFF. The CDR3 DNA reads TGCGCCAGCAGCCCGTGGACTGGTGGGGGGGGCAATGAGCAGTTCTTC.

This chain links TRBV5-1 with TRBJ1-1, with 9 bases that match TRBD1. V shed 0 bases, J shed 8 bases, and the junction held 2 bases outside the gene matches. Germline-derived CDR1 and CDR2 are SGHRS and YFSETQ. CDR3 length: 13 amino acids. Written as DNA, the CDR3 is TGCGCCAGCAGCTTGGCCGGGACAGGGGAAGCTTTCTTT. Encoded protein: CASSLAGTGEAFF.

V and J are TRBV4-1 and TRBJ2-2; no clear D gene. From germline, CDR1 is MGHRA and CDR2 YSYEKL. The CDR3 sequence is 14 residues long. The V end lost 1 base, the J end lost 1 base, and 4 bases lay between the germline ends. The CDR3 coding sequence is TGCGCCAGCAGCCAAGCTATGAACACCGGGGAGCTGTTTTTT. Encoded protein: CASSQAMNTGELFF.

This chain links TRBV11-2 with TRBJ2-7; TRBD1 might be the D (6 bases). From germline, CDR1 is SGHAT and CDR2 FQNNGV. Trimming pared 5 bases from V and 4 bases from J, leaving 12 bases between. The CDR3 loop spans 13 amino acids. The CDR3 DNA is TGTGCCAGCAGCGCCGTGACAGGTTACGAGCAGTACTTC. As protein: CASSAVTGYEQYF.

The rearrangement uses TRBV11-3 and TRBJ2-1; 11 bases are shared with TRBD2. Germline V lookup: CDR1 SGHNT, CDR2 YENEEA. This CDR3 region has 16 residues. J gave up 1 base and V 5 bases, and 4 bases lay outside the gene matches. CDR3 residues: CASSPTSGGSYNEQFF. The CDR3 region has the DNA TGTGCCAGCAGCCCCACTAGCGGGGGTTCCTACAATGAGCAGTTCTTC. The variable domain in full, completed from reference TRBV11-3 and TRBJ2-1, reads EAGVVQSPRYKIIEKKQPVAFWCNPISGHNTLYWYLQNLGQGPELLIRYENEEAVDDSQLPKDRFSAERLKGVDSTLKIQPAELGDSAVYLCASSPTSGGSYNEQFFGPGTRLTVL.

This sequence joins TRBV7-9 and TRBJ1-2; 7 bases align to TRBD1. Germline values: CDR1 SEHNR, CDR2 FQNEAQ (reference sequence). The CDR3 has 13 residues. The V segment lost 6 bases and the J segment 3 bases; nucleotides outside the gene matches: 4. CDR3 sequence (DNA): TGTGCCAGCAGGACAGGGAACGACTATGGCTACACCTTC. This translates into CASRTGNDYGYTF.

V and J are TRBV20-1 and TRBJ2-3; D is undetermined. This CDR3 has 11 residues. From germline, CDR1 is DFQATT and CDR2 SNEGSKA (reference sequence). V was clipped by 4 bases and J by 2 bases, with 4 bases between them. CDR3 loop: CSATYTDTQYF. The CDR3 DNA reads as TGCAGTGCTACGTACACAGATACGCAGTATTTT.

This chain's CDR3 is CASRRSGNPYGYTF. The CDR3 nucleotides are TGTGCCAGCAGGCGTTCAGGGAACCCCTATGGCTACACCTTC. V gene TRBV28 combines with J gene TRBJ1-2; a possible D gene is TRBD1 (5 bases). The CDR3 covers 14 residues. V shed 6 bases and J shed 4 bases, with 15 bases lying between them. From germline, CDR1 is MDHEN and CDR2 SYDVKM.

This clone was counted between two and nine times. The chain employs TRBV3-1 (or the pseudogene TRBV3-2) and TRBJ1-2; maybe TRBD1 (6 bases). From germline, CDR1 is LGHDT and CDR2 YNNKEL (reference sequence). This CDR3 contains 14 residues. Trimming removed 4 bases from V and 7 bases from J, with 16 bases in between. The CDR3 loop is CASSPSGQMRGYTF. Written as DNA, the CDR3 is TGTGCCAGCAGCCCCTCCGGACAGATGCGTGGCTACACCTTC.

The sample holds one count of this clone. The J gene is TRBJ2-2, the V gene TRBV24-1, with 7 positions matching TRBD1. This CDR3 is built from 18 residues. The V gene's germline CDR1 is KGHDR and CDR2 SFDVKD. Unmatched junction bases numbered 10, after V lost 3 bases and J lost 1 base. CDR3 protein: CATSDKGGAVLNTGELFF. The DNA for the CDR3 is TGTGCCACCAGTGATAAAGGGGGCGCCGTCCTGAACACCGGGGAGCTGTTTTTT.

V and J are TRBV5-4 and TRBJ2-6, with D perhaps TRBD1 (6 bases). The germline gives CDR1 SGHNT, CDR2 YYREEE (reference sequence). The CDR3 is 16 residues long. V was pared by 1 base and J by 1 base, with 9 bases between. The CDR3 region is CASSLRTVSGANVLTF. Written as DNA, the CDR3 is TGTGCCAGCAGCTTGAGGACAGTTTCTGGGGCCAACGTCCTGACTTTC.

This clone showed up just once. The germline gene is not matched at one end of the junction; a read error may be the cause. J is TRBJ1-2 and V is TRBV2; TRBD1 aligns across 11 bases. CDR1 is SNHLY, CDR2 FYNNEI, per germline. The CDR3 runs to 12 residues. CDR3 nucleotide sequence: TGTGCCAGCGCGGACAGGGGGCGATGGGAAGTCTTC. It codes for CASADRGRWEVF.

This clone was detected a few times. CDR3 sequence: CASRLRGPMNTGELFF. For the CDR3, the DNA is TGTGCCAGCAGATTAAGGGGTCCCATGAACACCGGGGAGCTGTTTTTT. The chain couples TRBV5-4 to TRBJ2-2, with D tentatively TRBD1 (5 bases). Looked up from germline, CDR1 is SGHNT and CDR2 is YYREEE (reference sequence). The CDR3 has 16 amino acids. Between the trimmed V and J ends, which lost 5 bases and 1 base, there was a span of 15 bases.

In nucleotides, the CDR3 is TGCAGCGTTGAAGTTCGCGGGGATACTGAAGCTTTCTTT. Encoded protein: CSVEVRGDTEAFF. J is TRBJ1-1 and V is TRBV29-1; D is uncertain. The CDR3 runs to 13 residues. In germline, CDR1 is SQVTM, CDR2 ANQGSEA. V lost 1 base and J lost 5, with 11 bases in between.

The V call is TRBV6-2 or TRBV6-3, the J call TRBJ2-7; 7 positions agree with TRBD2. Unmatched junction bases numbered 10, after V lost 2 bases and J lost 9 bases. Germline assignment: CDR1 MNHEY and CDR2 SVGEGT. This CDR3 has 14 residues. DNA of the CDR3: TGTGCCAGCAGTTACCCGACTAGCACCCTGGGGCAGTACTTC. Its protein product is CASSYPTSTLGQYF.

This clone is a singleton in its sample. V gene TRBV7-6 combines with J gene TRBJ2-3; TRBD2 aligns across 9 bases. This CDR3 spans 15 amino acids. Germline V CDR1 and CDR2: SGHVS, FNYEAQ. J was trimmed by 6 bases and V by 3 bases; bases with no gene match: 7. CDR3 nucleotide sequence: TGTGCCAGCAGCTTTAGCGGGGGCTCAGGGGATACGCAGTATTTT. Translating gives CASSFSGGSGDTQYF.

V and J are TRBV15 and TRBJ1-1; no reliable D call. Germline values: CDR1 LNHNV, CDR2 YYDKDF (reference sequence). This CDR3 has 15 residues. V lost 0 bases to trimming and J lost 12 bases, with 20 bases between them. For the CDR3, the DNA is TGTGCCACCAGCAGAGATGGGAGTCACAGCGCTCGAACTTTCTTT. Its translation is CATSRDGSHSARTFF. Filled out from reference TRBV15 and TRBJ1-1, the complete variable domain reads DAMVIQNPRYQVTQFGKPVTLSCSQTLNHNVMYWYQQKSSQAPKLLFHYYDKDFNNEADTPDNFQSRRPNTSFCFLDIRSPGLGDTAMYLCATSRDGSHSARTFFGQGTRLTVV.

Written as DNA, the CDR3 is TGTGCCAGCAGGCGGACAGCAAGTAATGAAAAACTGTTTTTT. Translated: CASRRTASNEKLFF. The rearrangement uses TRBV27 and TRBJ1-4; a possible D gene is TRBD1 (6 bases). Germline CDR1 is MNHEY and CDR2 is SMNVEV (reference sequence). V dropped 6 bases and J dropped 4 bases, with 12 bases sitting between them. The CDR3 totals 14 residues.

The chain couples TRBV27 to TRBJ1-5; 8 nucleotides match TRBD1. The V segment lost 6 bases and the J segment 3 bases; nucleotides outside the gene matches: 10. Germline V gives CDR1 MNHEY, CDR2 SMNVEV (reference sequence). CDR3 length equals 16 residues. The chain's CDR3 is CASSPGSDRVNQPQHF. CDR3 DNA sequence: TGTGCCAGCAGCCCAGGATCGGACAGGGTCAATCAGCCCCAGCATTTT.

The CDR3 protein is CASSSTDRAYSPLHF. CDR3 coding DNA: TGTGCCAGCAGCTCCACTGACAGGGCTTATTCACCCCTCCACTTT. This rearrangement joins TRBV5-4 to TRBJ1-6, with 7 bases aligning to TRBD1. This CDR3 is 15 amino acids long. After removal of 3 bases from V and 8 bases from J, the junction contained 8 bases not matched to a gene. Germline values: CDR1 SGHNT, CDR2 YYREEE (reference sequence).

The V gene is TRBV24-1, the J gene TRBJ2-1; 7 bases line up with TRBD2. CDR1 KGHDR and CDR2 SFDVKD come from the germline V gene. J lost 5 bases, V lost 4 bases, and 7 bases had no gene match. The CDR3 is 15 residues long. This CDR3 is CATSEPLANNNEQFF. The CDR3 DNA follows: TGTGCCACCAGTGAACCACTAGCGAACAACAATGAGCAGTTCTTC.

This clone was recorded a few times. The V and J genes are TRBV4-3 and TRBJ1-3, with a weak D call TRBD1 (6 bases). There are 16 residues in the CDR3. V was cut by 0 bases and J by 3 bases, with 12 bases left in between. Germline V gene data show CDR1 as LGHNA and CDR2 as YSLEER. The CDR3 coding sequence is TGCGCCAGCAGCCAAGACGTGGGAGGGGGTGGAAACACCATATATTTT. Translation: CASSQDVGGGGNTIYF.

The V call is TRBV3-1 (or the pseudogene TRBV3-2), the J call TRBJ1-4; tentative D call: TRBD1 (5 bases). From germline, CDR1 is LGHDT and CDR2 YNNKEL (reference sequence). The V gene lost 1 base and the J gene lost 7 bases, with 10 bases spanning the gap. The CDR3 totals 14 residues. The CDR3 here is CASSQAQGGEKLFF. The CDR3, as DNA: TGTGCCAGCAGCCAAGCGCAGGGAGGTGAAAAACTGTTTTTT.

This chain uses TRBV24-1 with TRBJ1-2; D gene ambiguous. V lost 3 bases, J lost 5 bases, and 27 bases lay in between. Per the germline V gene, CDR1 is KGHDR and CDR2 is SFDVKD. The CDR3 contains 19 residues. The CDR3 loop reads CATSDNVDGGEAAIYGYTF. The DNA of the CDR3 is TGTGCCACCAGTGATAACGTAGACGGTGGGGAGGCCGCCATTTATGGCTACACCTTC.